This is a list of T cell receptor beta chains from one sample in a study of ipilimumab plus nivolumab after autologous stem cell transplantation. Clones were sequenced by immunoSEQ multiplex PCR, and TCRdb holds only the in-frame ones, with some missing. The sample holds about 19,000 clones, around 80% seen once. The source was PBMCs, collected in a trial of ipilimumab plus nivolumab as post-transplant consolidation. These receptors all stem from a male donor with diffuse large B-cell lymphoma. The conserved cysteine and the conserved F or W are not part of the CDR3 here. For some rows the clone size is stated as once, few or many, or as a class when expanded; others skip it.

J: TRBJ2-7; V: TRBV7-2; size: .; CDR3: ASSRRVGSQGEQY
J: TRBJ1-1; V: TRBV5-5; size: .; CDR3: ASSRMTGVENTEAF
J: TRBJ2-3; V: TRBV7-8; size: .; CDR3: ASSFHTDTQY
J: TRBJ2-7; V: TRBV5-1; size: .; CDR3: ASSLDSYFTYEQY
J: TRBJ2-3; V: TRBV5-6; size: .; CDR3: ASSLGLQGDTQY
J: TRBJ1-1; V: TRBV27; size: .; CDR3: ASIRGPEAF
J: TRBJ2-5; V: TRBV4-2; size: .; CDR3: ASSQAGLAGGETQY
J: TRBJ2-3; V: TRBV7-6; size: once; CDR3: ASQPLAGGTDTQY
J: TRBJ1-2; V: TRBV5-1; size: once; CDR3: ASSSDSFEGYT
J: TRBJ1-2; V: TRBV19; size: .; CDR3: ASSIEFLNLANYGYT
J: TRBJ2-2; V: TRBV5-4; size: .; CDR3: ARSSGGWAGGELF
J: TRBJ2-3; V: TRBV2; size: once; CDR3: ASPGVGGGRGDTQY
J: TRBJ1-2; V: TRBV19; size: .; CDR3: ASSINRVRDYGYT
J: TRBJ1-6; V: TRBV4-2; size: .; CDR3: ASSQDQGRALTNSPLH
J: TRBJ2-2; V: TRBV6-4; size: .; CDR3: ASSPDRGTGELF
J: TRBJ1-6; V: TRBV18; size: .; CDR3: ASSPSRGMDSPLH
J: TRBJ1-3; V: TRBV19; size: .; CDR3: ASKDQGTGNTIY
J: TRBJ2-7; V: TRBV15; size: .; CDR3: ATSESRTVSYEQY
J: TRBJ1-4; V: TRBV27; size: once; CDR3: ASSSRGARPGEKLF
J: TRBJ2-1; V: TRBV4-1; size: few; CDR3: ASSQDRRYNEQF
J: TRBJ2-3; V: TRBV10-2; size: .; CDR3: ASSELAGAPDTQY
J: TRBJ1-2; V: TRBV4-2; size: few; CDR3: ASSQDSLGDGSNYGYT
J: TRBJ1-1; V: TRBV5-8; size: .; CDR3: ASSSTSVVVIEAF
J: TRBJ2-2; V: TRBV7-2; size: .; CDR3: ASSLGPRNTGELF
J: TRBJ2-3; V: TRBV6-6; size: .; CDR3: ASSSRDRAGDTQY
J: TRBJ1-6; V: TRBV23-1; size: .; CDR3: ASRSRGIYNSPLH
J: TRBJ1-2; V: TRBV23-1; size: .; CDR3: ASSPPVGGSYGYT
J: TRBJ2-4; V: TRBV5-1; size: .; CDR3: ASSLDQGSTKNIQY
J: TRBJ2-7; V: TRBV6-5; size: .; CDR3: ASSTRTGSYEQY
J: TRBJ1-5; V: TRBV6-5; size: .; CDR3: ASRTGTGSQPQH
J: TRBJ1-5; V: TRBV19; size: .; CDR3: ASSMRVGQGANQPQH
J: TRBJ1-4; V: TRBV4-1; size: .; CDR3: ASSQDWNEKLF
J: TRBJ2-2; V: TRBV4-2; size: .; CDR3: ASSQDKGGTGELF
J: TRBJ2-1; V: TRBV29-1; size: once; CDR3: SAVAGYDEQF
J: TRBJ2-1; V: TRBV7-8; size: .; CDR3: ASSRVDEQF
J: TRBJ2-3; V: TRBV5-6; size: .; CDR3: ASTGEGAVADTQY
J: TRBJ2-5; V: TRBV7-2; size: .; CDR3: ASSLEDWRQETQY
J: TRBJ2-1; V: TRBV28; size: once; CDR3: ASSFDPSGALNEQF
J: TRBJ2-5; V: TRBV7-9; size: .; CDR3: ASSLSGLASQETQY
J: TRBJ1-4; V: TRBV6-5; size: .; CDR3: ASQTGTNEKLF
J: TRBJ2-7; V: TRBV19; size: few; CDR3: ASSISLRGIYEQY
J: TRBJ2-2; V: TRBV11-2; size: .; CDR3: ASSLGQWRGELF
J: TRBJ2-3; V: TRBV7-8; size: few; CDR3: ASSLAWQGRDTQY
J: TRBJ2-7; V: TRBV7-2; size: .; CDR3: ASSFLPSGTGEQY
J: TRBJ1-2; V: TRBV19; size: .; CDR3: ASSIGGDLYGYT
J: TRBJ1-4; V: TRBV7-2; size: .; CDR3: ASSLSGTSPKKLF
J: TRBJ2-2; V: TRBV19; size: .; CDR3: ASSYGTVTGELF
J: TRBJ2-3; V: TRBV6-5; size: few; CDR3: ASSSGGEADTQY